This TCR beta chain was obtained from a study of T cell repertoires in cytomegalovirus infection. For the study at large: As its CMV epitopes, the study selected recently identified HLA-C-restricted and well-studied HLA-B-restricted targets. Evidence of both CMV infection and a matching HLA type came from public TCR beta signatures.

TCRdb independently ran MiXCR on the reads; one entry per CDR3 protein. The repertoire holds approximately 120,000 distinct CDR3 sequences, with around 29% as singletons. CDR1 is MNHEY and CDR2 is SMNVEV in the germline V gene (reference sequence). The CDR3 covers 15 residues. V lost 4 bases, J lost 2 bases, and 14 bases lay in between. This clonotype was seen a few times. What it binds is not known. Broader study findings: HLA-C-restricted CMV-specific TCR beta clonotypes prevailed in the ex vivo response.

The sequenced sample was CD8+ T cells from cultured PBMCs, obtained from culture after CMV antigen stimulation. The chain is built from TRBV27 and TRBJ1-2; TRBD1 is a possible D gene (5 bases). The TCR originated in a human donor in good health (CMV status not recorded). Some clones in this sample may be carry-over from other donors' samples. The CDR3 DNA reads TGTGCCAGCAGTTCCACGGGGCTATCGAACTATGGCTACACCTTC. Protein product: CASSSTGLSNYGYTF.